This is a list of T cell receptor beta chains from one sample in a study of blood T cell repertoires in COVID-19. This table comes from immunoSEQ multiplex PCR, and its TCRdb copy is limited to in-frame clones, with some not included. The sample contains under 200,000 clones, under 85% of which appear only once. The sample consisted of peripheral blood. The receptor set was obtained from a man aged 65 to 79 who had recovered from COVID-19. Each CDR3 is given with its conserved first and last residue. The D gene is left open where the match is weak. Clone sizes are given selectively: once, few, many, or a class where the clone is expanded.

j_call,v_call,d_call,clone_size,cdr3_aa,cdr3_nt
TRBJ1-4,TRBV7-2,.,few,CASSLVREEKLFF,TGTGCCAGCAGCTTAGTGAGGGAAGAAAAACTGTTTTTT
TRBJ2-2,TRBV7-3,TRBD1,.,CASSQGGANTGELFF,TGTGCCAGCAGCCAAGGGGGCGCGAACACCGGGGAGCTGTTTTTT
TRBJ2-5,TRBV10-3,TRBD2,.,CAISAGGGTQYF,TGTGCCATCAGTGCTGGGGGGGGGACCCAGTACTTC
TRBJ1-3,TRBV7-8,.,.,CASSLGPGYIDTIYF,TGTGCCAGCAGCTTAGGCCCAGGGTATATAGACACCATATATTTT
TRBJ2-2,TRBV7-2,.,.,CASSFRGSGNTGELFF,TGTGCCAGCAGCTTTCGGGGTAGCGGGAACACCGGGGAGCTGTTTTTT
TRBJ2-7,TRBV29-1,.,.,CSVEVPAGRGYEQYF,TGCAGCGTTGAAGTCCCGGCGGGAAGGGGCTACGAGCAGTACTTC
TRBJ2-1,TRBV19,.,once,CASSLSLGSSYNEQFF,TGTGCCAGTAGTTTATCCCTAGGGAGCTCCTACAATGAGCAGTTCTTC
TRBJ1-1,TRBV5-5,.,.,CASIGMNTEAFF,TGTGCCAGCATCGGTATGAACACTGAAGCTTTCTTT
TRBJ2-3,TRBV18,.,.,CASSPPLGGSTDTQYF,TGTGCCAGCTCACCCCCCCTAGGAGGGAGCACAGATACGCAGTATTTT
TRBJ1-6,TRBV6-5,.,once,CASSYSQNSPLHF,TGTGCCAGCAGTTACTCCCAGAATTCACCCCTCCACTTT
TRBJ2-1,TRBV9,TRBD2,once,CASSFLAGGPHEQFF,TGTGCCAGCAGCTTCCTAGCGGGAGGGCCTCATGAGCAGTTCTTC
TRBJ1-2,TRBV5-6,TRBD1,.,CASSSLDRASNYGYTF,TGTGCCAGCAGCTCCTTGGACAGGGCGTCTAACTATGGCTACACCTTC
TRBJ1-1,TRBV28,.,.,CASSSVSGNTEAFF,TGTGCCAGCAGCTCCGTTTCGGGGAACACTGAAGCTTTCTTT
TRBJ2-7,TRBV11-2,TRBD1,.,CASSTPGQGLYEQYF,TGTGCCAGCAGCACCCCGGGACAGGGACTCTACGAGCAGTACTTC
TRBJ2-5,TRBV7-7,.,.,CASSLEAGQETQYF,TGTGCTAGCAGCTTAGAGGCAGGGCAAGAGACCCAGTACTTC
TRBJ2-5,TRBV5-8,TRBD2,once,CASSLSVAGYRETQYF,TGTGCCAGCAGCTTGTCCGTAGCGGGATATCGGGAGACCCAGTACTTC
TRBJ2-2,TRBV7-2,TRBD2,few,CASSFGGLSRAGELFF,TGTGCCAGCAGCTTTGGGGGACTATCTCGCGCCGGGGAGCTGTTTTTT
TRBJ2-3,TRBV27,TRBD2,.,CASTPGLAVSTDTQYF,TGTGCCAGCACCCCCGGACTAGCCGTAAGCACAGATACGCAGTATTTT
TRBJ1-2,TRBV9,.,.,CASSVDLQGGADGYTF,TGTGCCAGCAGCGTAGACTTACAGGGTGGGGCGGATGGCTACACCTTC
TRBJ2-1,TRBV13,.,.,CASSSRGADNEQFF,TGTGCCAGCAGCTCCCGGGGGGCCGACAATGAGCAGTTCTTC
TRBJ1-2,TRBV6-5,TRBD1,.,CASSIGQDGYTF,TGTGCCAGCAGCATCGGACAGGATGGCTACACCTTC
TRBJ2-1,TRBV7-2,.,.,CASSLSGLNNEQFF,TGTGCCAGCAGCTTAAGCGGACTAAATAATGAGCAGTTCTTC
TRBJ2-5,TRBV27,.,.,CSSRREAYQETQYF,TGTAGCAGTCGGAGGGAGGCGTACCAAGAGACCCAGTACTTC
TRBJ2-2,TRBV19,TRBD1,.,CASSRDRGRTGELFF,TGTGCCAGTAGTCGGGACAGGGGGCGGACCGGGGAGCTGTTTTTT
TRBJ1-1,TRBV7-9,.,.,CASSLGMTASNTEAFF,TGTGCCAGCAGCTTAGGTATGACAGCTTCGAACACTGAAGCTTTCTTT
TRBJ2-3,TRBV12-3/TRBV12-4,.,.,CASSLPVSDTQYF,TGTGCCAGCAGTTTGCCGGTCTCAGATACGCAGTATTTT
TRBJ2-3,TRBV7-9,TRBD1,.,CASNGQGTDTQYF,TGTGCCAGCAACGGACAGGGGACAGATACGCAGTATTTT
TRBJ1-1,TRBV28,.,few,CASSTGSTEAFF,TGTGCCAGCAGCACCGGGAGCACTGAAGCTTTCTTT
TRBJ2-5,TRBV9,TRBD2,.,CASSPTAGVQETQYF,TGTGCCAGCAGCCCAACAGCGGGAGTTCAAGAGACCCAGTACTTC
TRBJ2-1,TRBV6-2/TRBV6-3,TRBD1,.,CASSRPGTGYNEQFF,TGTGCCAGCAGTCGTCCCGGGACAGGGTACAATGAGCAGTTCTTC
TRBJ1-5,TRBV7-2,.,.,CASSTSGPQHF,TGTGCCAGCAGCACCTCGGGGCCCCAGCATTTT